The TCR beta chain under discussion was sequenced for a study of cytomegalovirus exposure and HLA in healthy donors. TCRdb's copy holds only in-frame clones and misses some; the assay was immunoSEQ multiplex PCR. There are more than 65,000 clones in the sample; around 96% occur only once, and approximately 1.2% lies in the top ten. Study-level findings and limits: The classifier reportedly diagnosed cytomegalovirus status with high sensitivity and specificity.

This CDR3 spans 14 amino acids. Germline values: CDR1 SGHDT, CDR2 YYEEEE. V was trimmed by 0 bases and J by 4 bases, leaving 10 bases between them. The table lists this clone with a few counts. Antigen: not known. This chain joins TRBV5-6 and TRBJ1-2, with D possibly matching TRBD1 (5 bases). This sequence originates from a young woman in good health and CMV-seronegative. Sample: PBMCs. CDR3 amino acids: CASSLGGVIYGYTF. DNA for the CDR3: TGTGCCAGCAGCTTGGGGGGGGTTATCTATGGCTACACCTTC.